The 32 T cell receptor beta chains presented below share a single source sample, sequenced in a study of CD8 T cells in ankylosing spondylitis. TCRdb analysed the 5' RACE reads with MiXCR anew, one entry per CDR3 protein. The table has a few hundred thousand distinct CDR3 sequences, around 20% seen once. The sample comprised blood, either unsorted or a sorted T cell fraction (not recorded which). The receptor source for this set is a female donor with ankylosing spondylitis or in good health (not recorded which).

The chain has TRBV29-1 and TRBJ2-7, with 9 bases fitting TRBD1. Unmatched junction bases numbered 9, after V lost 8 bases and J lost 7 bases. The CDR3 sequence is 12 residues long. CDR1 is SQVTM and CDR2 is ANQGSEA in the germline V gene. In DNA form, the CDR3 reads TGCAGCACTCCGGGACAGGGAGATGAGCAGTACTTC. Amino acid sequence: CSTPGQGDEQYF.

This clonotype has only a few counts. The V and J genes are TRBV20-1 and TRBJ2-7; D is possibly TRBD2 (5 bases). Germline CDR1 reads DFQATT; CDR2 reads SNEGSKA (reference sequence). Between the trimmed V and J ends, which lost 5 bases and 3 bases, there was a span of 11 bases. This CDR3 spans 12 amino acids. In DNA form, the CDR3 reads TGCAGTGCTCCCGACGGGGACTACGAGCAGTACTTC. It translates to CSAPDGDYEQYF.

This clonotype was counted a few times. The rearrangement uses TRBV15 and TRBJ2-2; 9 bases align to TRBD2. Trimming cost V 8 bases and J 3 bases; bases outside gene matches: 10. This CDR3 comprises 16 residues. Germline values: CDR1 LNHNV, CDR2 YYDKDF (reference sequence). CDR3: CATESSGRSDTGELFF. In DNA, the CDR3 is TGTGCCACCGAAAGTAGCGGGAGAAGCGACACCGGGGAGCTGTTTTTT.

The V call is TRBV7-9, the J call TRBJ2-5, with no clear D. Germline values: CDR1 SEHNR, CDR2 FQNEAQ (reference sequence). The CDR3 length is 12 residues. V dropped 2 bases and J dropped 4 bases, with 5 bases sitting between them. The CDR3 is CASSLSIETQYF. The CDR3 DNA sequence: TGTGCCAGCAGCTTAAGTATAGAGACCCAGTACTTC.

V is TRBV25-1 and J is TRBJ2-7, with D perhaps TRBD2 (5 bases). The germline V and J ends were trimmed by 3 bases and 5 bases, with 11 bases remaining between them. Germline lookup yields CDR1 MGHDK and CDR2 SYGVNS. The CDR3 length is 13 residues. DNA for the CDR3: TGTGCCAGCAGTGAGGGAGCTCGGAACGAGCAGTACTTC. It codes for CASSEGARNEQYF.

The sample holds a few counts of this clonotype. The V and J genes are TRBV28 and TRBJ2-7; D unclear. Per germline, CDR1 MDHEN and CDR2 SYDVKM. The CDR3 length is 13 residues. V lost 3 bases to trimming and J lost 3 bases, with 9 bases between them. For the CDR3, the DNA is TGTGCCAGCAGTTTGCAGGTCTTCTACGAGCAGTACTTC. It codes for CASSLQVFYEQYF.

V and J are TRBV18 and TRBJ2-1, with 8 bases lining up with TRBD1. Per the germline V gene, CDR1 is KGHSH and CDR2 is LQKENI. V gave up 5 bases and J gave up 9 bases; unmatched junction bases: 9. CDR3 length equals 14 residues. The CDR3 here is CASSSRTGRSEQFF. CDR3 DNA: TGTGCCAGCTCATCCCGGACAGGGCGGAGTGAGCAGTTCTTC.

This clonotype was seen more than once but under ten times. V gene TRBV5-1 combines with J gene TRBJ2-2; the D gene is possibly TRBD2 (6 bases). The germline V gene has CDR1 SGHRS and CDR2 YFSETQ. The CDR3 extends over 15 amino acids. V lost 3 bases to trimming and J lost 6 bases, with 15 bases between them. The CDR3 is CASSSGLNKAGELFF. The CDR3 DNA is TGCGCCAGCAGCTCGGGACTTAACAAGGCCGGGGAGCTGTTTTTT.

At least ten counts were recorded for this clonotype. This chain joins TRBV12-3 or TRBV12-4 and TRBJ2-1; TRBD2 aligns across 11 bases. J lost 4 bases, V lost 4 bases, and 6 bases had no gene match. This CDR3 has 16 residues. The CDR3 coding sequence is TGTGCCAGCAGTTCCGCGGGACTAGCGGCTTACAATGAGCAGTTCTTC. It encodes CASSSAGLAAYNEQFF.

This clonotype has just a few counts. One junction end disagrees with the germline gene, perhaps due to a read error. This chain uses TRBV7-9 with TRBJ1-6; perhaps TRBD1 as D (5 bases). The V gene's germline CDR1 is SEHNR and CDR2 FQNEAQ (reference sequence). This CDR3 contains 14 residues. For the CDR3, the DNA is TGTGCCAGCAGCTTAGACAGGCTTAATTCGCCCCTCCACTTT. Translated, it gives CASSLDRLNSPLHF.

This clonotype was seen a few times. The chain carries TRBV10-1 and TRBJ2-1; 8 bases agree with TRBD1. This CDR3 contains 15 residues. V shed 5 bases and J 10 bases; nucleotides not matched to a gene: 13. CDR1 is WNHNN, CDR2 SYGVQD, per germline (reference sequence). For the CDR3, the DNA is TGCGCCAGCAGTAGGGGACAGGCAGGTGTAAGAGAGCAGTTCTTC. This codes for CASSRGQAGVREQFF.

This clonotype was counted only a few times. The chain has TRBV7-2 and TRBJ2-5, with TRBD2 matching over 8 bases. CDR3 length equals 15 residues. Germline-derived CDR1 and CDR2 are SGHTA and FQGNSA. The V and J ends lost 5 bases and 0 bases, in that order; junction bases with no gene match: 5. CDR3 sequence: CASSKGGGHQETQYF. The CDR3 DNA follows: TGTGCCAGCAGCAAAGGCGGGGGGCACCAAGAGACCCAGTACTTC.

This clonotype has just a few counts. The rearrangement uses TRBV12-3 or TRBV12-4 and TRBJ2-3; no definite D call. There are 13 residues in the CDR3. V lost 0 bases and J 7 bases, leaving 8 bases between the germline ends. CDR3 region: CASSLASTHTQYF. CDR3 DNA sequence: TGTGCCAGCAGTTTAGCTTCGACGCATACGCAGTATTTT.

The rearrangement joins TRBV5-5 to TRBJ2-5; 7 nucleotides match TRBD2. V was clipped by 2 bases and J by 4 bases; unmatched bases: 11. Germline CDR1 and CDR2: SGHKS and YYEKEE (reference sequence). The CDR3 totals 16 residues. For the CDR3, the DNA is TGTGCCAGCAGCTTCGTCCTAGGGAGGGTTGGAGAGACCCAGTACTTC. Amino acids: CASSFVLGRVGETQYF.

This clonotype was observed a few times. V and J are TRBV20-1 and TRBJ1-1, with 9 bases lining up with TRBD1. This CDR3 has 13 residues. Losses at the gene ends were 6 bases for V and 7 bases for J; bases not matched to a gene: 9. The germline CDR1 and CDR2 sequences are DFQATT and SNEGSKA (reference sequence). The CDR3 protein is CSAPGQGLVEAFF. Written as DNA, the CDR3 is TGCAGTGCCCCGGGACAGGGACTTGTTGAAGCTTTCTTT.

The rearrangement uses TRBV27 and TRBJ2-5; no reliable D call. The V end was cut by 6 bases, the J end by 7 bases, with 18 bases between. The germline V gene encodes CDR1 MNHEY and CDR2 SMNVEV (reference sequence). This CDR3 spans 14 amino acids. DNA for the CDR3: TGTGCCAGCAGAGTAGGGCAGGCCTTGGGGACCCAGTACTTC. Translated: CASRVGQALGTQYF.

J is TRBJ2-3 and V is TRBV7-9; D gene ambiguous. This CDR3 has 13 residues. Germline-derived CDR1 and CDR2 are SEHNR and FQNEAQ (reference sequence). V was trimmed by 1 base and J by 6 bases, leaving 8 bases between them. In nucleotides, the CDR3 is TGTGCCAGCAGCTTAGTCGGGTTGGATACGCAGTATTTT. Its translation is CASSLVGLDTQYF.

The rearrangement uses TRBV20-1 and TRBJ2-5; D may be TRBD2 (6 bases). Trimming stripped 7 bases from V and 4 bases from J, with 19 bases between. CDR1 and CDR2 from the germline V gene are DFQATT and SNEGSKA (reference sequence). The CDR3 has 14 amino acids. DNA for the CDR3: TGCAGTGAAACTATGGGGGGAGGCGGAGAGACCCAGTACTTC. Protein product: CSETMGGGGETQYF.

The chain recombines TRBV20-1 with TRBJ2-1; TRBD2 might be the D (6 bases). This CDR3 region has 15 residues. The V end lost 3 bases, the J end lost 0 bases, and 12 bases lay between the germline ends. In germline, CDR1 is DFQATT, CDR2 SNEGSKA (reference sequence). This CDR3 is CSASGGASSYNEQFF. Written as DNA, the CDR3 is TGCAGTGCTAGTGGCGGGGCTAGCTCCTACAATGAGCAGTTCTTC.

This rearrangement joins TRBV20-1 to TRBJ2-3, with TRBD2 matching over 8 bases. CDR3 length equals 15 residues. Trimming removed 5 bases from V and 2 bases from J; junction bases left unmatched: 9. The germline CDR1 and CDR2 sequences are DFQATT and SNEGSKA (reference sequence). CDR3 amino acids: CSALWGLGDTDTQYF. The CDR3 DNA follows: TGCAGTGCTCTTTGGGGACTAGGGGACACAGATACGCAGTATTTT.

This sequence joins TRBV20-1 and TRBJ2-1; 8 bases match TRBD2. Trimming removed 3 bases from V and 6 bases from J; junction bases left unmatched: 13. Germline V gene data show CDR1 as DFQATT and CDR2 as SNEGSKA (reference sequence). This CDR3 spans 16 amino acids. The CDR3: CSASLRLTGGPNEQFF. The CDR3 coding sequence is TGCAGTGCTAGCCTAAGACTAACGGGAGGGCCCAATGAGCAGTTCTTC.

This clonotype was seen more than once but under ten times. The V gene is TRBV20-1, the J gene TRBJ2-4; D might be TRBD2 (6 bases). CDR3 size: 13 residues. Germline CDR1 is DFQATT and CDR2 is SNEGSKA (reference sequence). Trimming removed 3 bases at V and 7 bases at J, with 13 bases between. CDR3 sequence (DNA): TGCAGTGCTAGTTCGGGGGAGGCGAACATTCAGTACTTC. Its translation is CSASSGEANIQYF.

CDR3 nucleotide sequence: TGTGCCAGCAGCTTAAGGGCCGGTAGCGGCTACGAGCAGTACTTC. It yields the protein CASSLRAGSGYEQYF. The chain has TRBV7-2 and TRBJ2-7, with D perhaps matching TRBD2 (6 bases). There are 15 residues in the CDR3. CDR1 and CDR2 from the germline V gene are SGHTA and FQGNSA. Between the trimmed V and J ends, which lost 2 bases and 3 bases, there was a span of 14 bases.

The table lists this clonotype with a few counts. The chain couples TRBV24-1 to TRBJ2-2; D possibly uses TRBD1 or TRBD2 (5 bases each). Germline values: CDR1 KGHDR, CDR2 SFDVKD. V was cut by 4 bases and J by 4 bases, with 12 bases left in between. The CDR3 runs 15 residues. The DNA for the CDR3 is TGTGCCACCAGTGAGAGAAGGGGACCCACCGGGGAGCTGTTTTTT. This codes for CATSERRGPTGELFF.

This sequence joins TRBV7-8 and TRBJ2-1; 12 nucleotides agree with TRBD2. The length of the CDR3 is 16 residues. V lost 5 bases, J lost 1 base, and 3 bases stayed unmatched. Germline V lookup: CDR1 SGHVS, CDR2 FQNEAQ. The CDR3: CASSETSGRSYNEQFF. As DNA, the CDR3 is TGTGCCAGCAGCGAGACTAGCGGGAGATCCTACAATGAGCAGTTCTTC.

This clonotype was found many times. The CDR3 is CASSSGGSTGELFF. Here the CDR3 DNA reads TGTGCCAGCAGCTCAGGGGGGAGCACCGGGGAGCTGTTTTTT. The V and J genes are TRBV5-5 and TRBJ2-2; D perhaps matches TRBD1 (7 bases). The CDR3 totals 14 residues. V lost 3 bases to trimming and J lost 4 bases, with 10 bases between them. Germline V CDR1 and CDR2: SGHKS, YYEKEE (reference sequence).

This clonotype was counted between two and nine times. The chain is built from TRBV28 and TRBJ2-7; TRBD2 agrees at 7 bases. The CDR3 has 15 residues. The trim removed 5 bases at V and 3 bases at J, leaving 10 bases unmatched. The V gene's germline CDR1 is MDHEN and CDR2 SYDVKM. The DNA of the CDR3 is TGTGCCAGCAGTCCCGGCGGGGGTCCCTTCTACGAGCAGTACTTC. This gives the protein CASSPGGGPFYEQYF.

This clonotype was counted many times. J is TRBJ2-7 and V is TRBV6-5, with D hard to call. Germline V gene data show CDR1 as MNHEY and CDR2 as SVGAGI. V lost 2 bases to trimming and J lost 3 bases, with 11 bases between them. The CDR3 consists of 14 residues. The CDR3 bases are TGTGCCAGCAGTTACGGAGATCGTTTCTACGAGCAGTACTTC. This sequence encodes CASSYGDRFYEQYF.

The table lists this clonotype with a few counts. The genes are TRBV12-5 and TRBJ1-1; 8 nucleotides line up with TRBD1. The CDR3 sequence is 13 residues long. Per germline, CDR1 LGHNT and CDR2 FRNRAP. V shed 5 bases, J shed 5 bases, and the junction held 4 bases outside the gene matches. The CDR3 protein is CASGTDRGTEAFF. CDR3 nucleotides: TGTGCTAGTGGTACTGACAGGGGAACTGAAGCTTTCTTT.

This chain links TRBV28 with TRBJ2-7; TRBD1 matches at 7 bases. CDR1 and CDR2 (germline): MDHEN, SYDVKM. This CDR3 is 15 amino acids long. The J segment lost 4 bases and the V segment lost 4 bases, leaving 10 bases of the junction unmatched. CDR3 bases: TGTGCCAGCAGTTCAACCGGGACAGTGGGATACGAGCAGTACTTC. Translated, it gives CASSSTGTVGYEQYF. Full variable domain (rest looked up from reference TRBV28 and TRBJ2-7): DVKVTQSSRYLVKRTGEKVFLECVQDMDHENMFWYRQDPGLGLRLIYFSYDVKMKEKGDIPEGYSVSREKKERFSLILESASTNQTSMYLCASSSTGTVGYEQYFGPGTRLTVT.

This clonotype was found a few times. The genes are TRBV7-2 and TRBJ2-7; D ambiguous. Germline lookup yields CDR1 SGHTA and CDR2 FQGNSA. V was trimmed by 1 base and J by 3 bases, leaving 10 bases between them. The CDR3 covers 14 residues. The CDR3, as DNA: TGTGCCAGCAGCTTAGAAGGGTTGGGCTACGAGCAGTACTTC. The encoded protein is CASSLEGLGYEQYF.

The V gene is TRBV7-2, the J gene TRBJ2-5, with a tentative D call TRBD2 (5 bases). Germline loops: CDR1 SGHTA, CDR2 FQGNSA. Trimming cost V 5 bases and J 2 bases, with 15 bases left between them. The CDR3 has 15 amino acids. CDR3 amino acids: CASSPPTRPQETQYF. The DNA for the CDR3 is TGTGCCAGCAGCCCCCCCACTAGACCACAAGAGACCCAGTACTTC.